Sequencing of this T cell receptor beta chain was carried out in a study of T cells after yellow fever vaccination. General observations from the study: Peaking on day 5 versus 15, the secondary response was faster but weaker. Post-booster reappearance was seen for most primary-vaccination clones (around 97% CD4, 85% to 90% CD8). Contaminating bulk clonotypes could be abundant in FACS-sorted repertoires.

TCRdb used MiXCR to reprocess the 5' RACE reads, holding one entry per CDR3 protein. The sample consists of roughly 520,000 distinct CDR3 sequences, 21% of them appearing once. Germline V gene data show CDR1 as LGHNA and CDR2 as YNFKEQ. V shed 6 bases and J 3 bases; nucleotides not matched to a gene: 8. The CDR3 is 16 amino acids. This clonotype was seen more than once but under ten times. Its antigen remains unknown. This chain links TRBV4-2 with TRBJ2-2; 9 positions match TRBD1. The TCR sequence derives from a man aged 18 to 35 who received the YFV17D yellow fever vaccine. The specimen was PBMCs, collected 21 days after the first yellow fever vaccination. The CDR3 is CASSRGQGPDTGELFF. DNA for the CDR3: TGTGCCAGCAGTCGTGGACAGGGGCCGGACACCGGGGAGCTGTTTTTT.